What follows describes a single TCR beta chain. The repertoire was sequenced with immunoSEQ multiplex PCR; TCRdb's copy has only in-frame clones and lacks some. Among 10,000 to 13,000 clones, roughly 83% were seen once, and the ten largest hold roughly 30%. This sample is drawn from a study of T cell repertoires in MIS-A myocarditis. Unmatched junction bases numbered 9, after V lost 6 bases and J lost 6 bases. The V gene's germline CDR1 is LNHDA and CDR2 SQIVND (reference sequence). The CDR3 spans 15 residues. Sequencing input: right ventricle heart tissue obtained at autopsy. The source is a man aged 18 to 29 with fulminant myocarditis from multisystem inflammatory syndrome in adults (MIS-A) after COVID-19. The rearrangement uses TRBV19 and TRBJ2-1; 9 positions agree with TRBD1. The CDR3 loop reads CASSERTGVFNEQFF. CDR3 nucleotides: TGTGCCAGTAGCGAACGGACAGGGGTTTTCAATGAGCAGTTCTTC.